The rows below give T cell receptor beta chains drawn from one sample of a study of early T cells in non-severe SARS-CoV-2 infection. TCRdb itself ran the 5' RACE reads through MiXCR, one entry per CDR3 protein. The table has 55,000 to 85,000 distinct CDR3 sequences, roughly 12% seen once. Sequenced sample: whole blood. Source of these receptors: an adult who was a healthcare worker with PCR-confirmed SARS-CoV-2 infection or an uninfected control (not recorded which). The conserved cysteine and the conserved F or W are not part of the CDR3 here. Each record gives: V gene, CDR3 protein.

TRBV29-1	SGVTGDTGELF
TRBV20-1	SAPKAASGDVNEQF
TRBV5-1	ASSGVAGGIEGQY
TRBV29-1	SVEDGTSSLTDTQY
TRBV2	ASSAGLAPNEQF
TRBV7-2	ASSHGQGSTEAF
TRBV12-3/TRBV12-4	ASSPDQETQY
TRBV6-1	ASSEPGQGDEQY
TRBV3-1	ASSQDWGYEQY
TRBV11-1	ASSRQDYTEAF
TRBV7-8	ASSKRPAGGPDTQY
TRBV5-6	ASSYTATGQY
TRBV11-2	ASGPGTGGRGYT
TRBV7-9	ASSDRTGRTEAF
TRBV13	ASSTGTQGSQY
TRBV18	ASSPIRGQTEAF
TRBV11-2	ASDRAGSTEAF
TRBV6-5	ASRRDRVYEQY
TRBV19	ASSSHRAGETQY
TRBV7-3	ASSLWQTYQETQY
TRBV6-4	ASSDSGQGEQF
TRBV6-2/TRBV6-3	ASSSVTMRQF
TRBV2	ASGSTREQY